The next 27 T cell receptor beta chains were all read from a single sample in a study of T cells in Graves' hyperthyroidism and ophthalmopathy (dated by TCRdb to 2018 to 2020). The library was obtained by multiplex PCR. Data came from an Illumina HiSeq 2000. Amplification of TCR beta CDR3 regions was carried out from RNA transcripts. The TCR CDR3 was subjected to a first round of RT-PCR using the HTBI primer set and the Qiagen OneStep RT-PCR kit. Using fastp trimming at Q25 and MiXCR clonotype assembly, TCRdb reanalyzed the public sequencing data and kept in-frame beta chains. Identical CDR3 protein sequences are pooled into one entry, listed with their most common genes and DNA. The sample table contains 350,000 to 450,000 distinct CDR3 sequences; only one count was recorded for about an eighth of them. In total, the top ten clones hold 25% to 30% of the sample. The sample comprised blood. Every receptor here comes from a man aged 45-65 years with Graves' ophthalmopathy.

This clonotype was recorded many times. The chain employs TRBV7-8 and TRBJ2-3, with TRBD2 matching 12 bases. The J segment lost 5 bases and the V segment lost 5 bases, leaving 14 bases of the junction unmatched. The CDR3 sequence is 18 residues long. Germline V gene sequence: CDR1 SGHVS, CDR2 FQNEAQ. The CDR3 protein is CASSARLAGEVDGDTQYF. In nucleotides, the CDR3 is TGTGCCAGCAGCGCCAGACTAGCGGGAGAGGTGGATGGAGATACGCAGTATTTT.

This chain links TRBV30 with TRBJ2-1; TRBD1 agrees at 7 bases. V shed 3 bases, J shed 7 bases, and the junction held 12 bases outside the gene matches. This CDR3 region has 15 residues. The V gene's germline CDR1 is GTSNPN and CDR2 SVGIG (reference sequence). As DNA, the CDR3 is TGTGCCTGGAGGGACGACCGGGACAGAAAAAATGAGCAGTTCTTC. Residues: CAWRDDRDRKNEQFF.

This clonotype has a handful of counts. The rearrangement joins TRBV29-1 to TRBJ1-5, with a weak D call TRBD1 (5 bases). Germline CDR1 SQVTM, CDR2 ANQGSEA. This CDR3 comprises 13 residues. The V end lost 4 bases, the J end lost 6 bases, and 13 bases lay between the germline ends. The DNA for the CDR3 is TGCAGCGTTGCATCAGGGTCAGGTCAGCCCCAGCATTTT. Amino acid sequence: CSVASGSGQPQHF.

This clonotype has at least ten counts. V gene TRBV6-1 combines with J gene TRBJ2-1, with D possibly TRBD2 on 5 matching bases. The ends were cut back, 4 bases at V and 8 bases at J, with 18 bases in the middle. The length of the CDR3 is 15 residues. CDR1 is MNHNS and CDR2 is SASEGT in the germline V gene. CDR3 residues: CASSVTLGWGDEQFF. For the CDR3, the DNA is TGTGCCAGCAGTGTGACTTTGGGTTGGGGAGATGAGCAGTTCTTC.

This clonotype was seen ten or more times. CDR3 bases: TGTGCCTGGGACAGGGCTACCACAGATACGCAGTATTTT. Its translation: CAWDRATTDTQYF. This sequence joins TRBV30 and TRBJ2-3, with 7 bases that match TRBD1. The V and J ends lost 5 bases and 2 bases, in that order; junction bases with no gene match: 4. The germline V gene encodes CDR1 GTSNPN and CDR2 SVGIG (reference sequence). The CDR3 is made up of 13 amino acids.

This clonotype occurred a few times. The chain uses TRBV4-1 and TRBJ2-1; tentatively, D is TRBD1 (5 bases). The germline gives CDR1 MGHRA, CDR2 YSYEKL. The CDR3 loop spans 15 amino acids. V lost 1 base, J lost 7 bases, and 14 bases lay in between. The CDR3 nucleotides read TGCGCCAGCAGCCAAGGTCTGAGACAGAAAAATGAGCAGTTCTTC. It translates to CASSQGLRQKNEQFF.

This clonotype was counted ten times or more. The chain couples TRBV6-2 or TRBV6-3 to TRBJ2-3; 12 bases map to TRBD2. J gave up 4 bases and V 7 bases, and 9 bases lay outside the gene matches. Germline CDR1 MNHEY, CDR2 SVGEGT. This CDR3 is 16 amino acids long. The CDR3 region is CASTPGTSGFADTQYF. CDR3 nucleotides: TGTGCCAGCACTCCCGGGACTAGCGGGTTCGCAGATACGCAGTATTTT.

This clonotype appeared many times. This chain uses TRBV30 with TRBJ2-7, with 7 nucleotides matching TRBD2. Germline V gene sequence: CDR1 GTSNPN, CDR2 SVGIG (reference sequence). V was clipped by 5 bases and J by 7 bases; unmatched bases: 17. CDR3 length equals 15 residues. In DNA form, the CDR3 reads TGTGCCTGGGGGAAGGACGGGAGGTGGTCGGGAGAGCAGTACTTC. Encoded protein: CAWGKDGRWSGEQYF.

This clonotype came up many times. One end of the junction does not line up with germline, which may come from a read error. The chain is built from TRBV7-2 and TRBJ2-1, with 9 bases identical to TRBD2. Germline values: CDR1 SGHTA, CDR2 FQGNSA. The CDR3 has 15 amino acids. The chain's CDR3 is CASSLAGETYNEQFF. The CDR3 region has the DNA TGTGCCAGCAGTTTAGCGGGAGAGACCTACAATGAGCAGTTCTTC.

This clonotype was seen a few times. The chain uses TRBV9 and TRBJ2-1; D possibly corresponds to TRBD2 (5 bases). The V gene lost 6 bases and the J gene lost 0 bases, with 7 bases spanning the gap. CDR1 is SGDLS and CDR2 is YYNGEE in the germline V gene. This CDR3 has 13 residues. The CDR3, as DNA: TGTGCCAGCACGGGGAGCTCCTACAATGAGCAGTTCTTC. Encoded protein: CASTGSSYNEQFF. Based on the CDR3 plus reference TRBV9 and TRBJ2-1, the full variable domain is DSGVTQTPKHLITATGQRVTLRCSPRSGDLSVYWYQQSLDQGLQFLIQYYNGEERAKGNILERFSAQQFPDLHSELNLSSLELGDSALYFCASTGSSYNEQFFGPGTRLTVL.

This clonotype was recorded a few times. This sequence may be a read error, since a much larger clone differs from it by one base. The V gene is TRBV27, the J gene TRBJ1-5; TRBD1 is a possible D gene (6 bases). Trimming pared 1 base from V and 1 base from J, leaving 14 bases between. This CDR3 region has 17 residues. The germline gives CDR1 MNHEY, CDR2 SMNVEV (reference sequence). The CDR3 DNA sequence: TGTGCCAGCAGTTTATTTGGGGGGCGCGGGAGCAATCAGCCCCAGCATTTT. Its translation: CASSLFGGRGSNQPQHF.

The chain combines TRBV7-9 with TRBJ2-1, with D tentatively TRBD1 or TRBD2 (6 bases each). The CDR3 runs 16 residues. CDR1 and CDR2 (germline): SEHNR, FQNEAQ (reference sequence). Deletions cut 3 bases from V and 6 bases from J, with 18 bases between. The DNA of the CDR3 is TGTGCCAGCAGCTTGGGGGGCAACTGGATTTCCAATGAGCAGTTCTTC. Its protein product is CASSLGGNWISNEQFF.

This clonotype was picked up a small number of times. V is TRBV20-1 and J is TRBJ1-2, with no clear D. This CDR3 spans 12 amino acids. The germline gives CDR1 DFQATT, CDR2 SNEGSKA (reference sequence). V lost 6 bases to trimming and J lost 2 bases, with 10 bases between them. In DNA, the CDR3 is TGCAGTGCCGACCCAGAGAACTATGGCTACACCTTC. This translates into CSADPENYGYTF.

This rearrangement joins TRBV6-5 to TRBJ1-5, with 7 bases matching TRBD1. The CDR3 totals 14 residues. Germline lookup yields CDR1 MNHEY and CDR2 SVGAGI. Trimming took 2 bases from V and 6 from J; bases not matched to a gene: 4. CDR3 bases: TGTGCCAGCAGTTACGGCCCAGGGGGTCAGCCCCAGCATTTT. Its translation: CASSYGPGGQPQHF.

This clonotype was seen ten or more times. CDR3 loop: CASSPTSGSVEQFF. The CDR3 DNA is TGTGCCAGCAGTCCGACTAGCGGGAGTGTTGAGCAGTTCTTC. The V call is TRBV12-3 or TRBV12-4, the J call TRBJ2-1; 12 bases line up with TRBD2. The CDR3 consists of 14 residues. J was trimmed by 9 bases and V by 5 bases; bases with no gene match: 5.

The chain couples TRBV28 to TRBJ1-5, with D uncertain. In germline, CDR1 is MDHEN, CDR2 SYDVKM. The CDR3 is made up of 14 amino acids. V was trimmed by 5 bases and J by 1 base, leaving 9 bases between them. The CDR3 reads CASSVLRSNQPQHF. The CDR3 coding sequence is TGTGCCAGCAGTGTGTTAAGAAGCAATCAGCCCCAGCATTTT.

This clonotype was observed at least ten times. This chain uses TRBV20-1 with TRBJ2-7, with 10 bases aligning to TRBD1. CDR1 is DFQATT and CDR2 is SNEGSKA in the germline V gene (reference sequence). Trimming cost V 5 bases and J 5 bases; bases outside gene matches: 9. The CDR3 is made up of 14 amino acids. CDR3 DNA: TGCAGTGCTGCTGATCCCGGGACAGGGGACGAGCAGTACTTC. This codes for CSAADPGTGDEQYF.

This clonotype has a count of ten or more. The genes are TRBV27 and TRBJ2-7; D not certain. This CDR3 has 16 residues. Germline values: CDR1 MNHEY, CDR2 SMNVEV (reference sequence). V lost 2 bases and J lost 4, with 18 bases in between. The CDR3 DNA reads TGTGCCAGCAGTTTAAGGGCTGCGGAGAACTGGTACGAGCAGTACTTC. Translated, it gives CASSLRAAENWYEQYF.

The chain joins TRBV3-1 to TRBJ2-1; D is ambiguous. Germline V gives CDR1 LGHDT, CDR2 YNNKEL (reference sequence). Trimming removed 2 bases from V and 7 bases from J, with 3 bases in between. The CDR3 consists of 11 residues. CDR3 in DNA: TGTGCCAGCAGCCAAACGAATGAGCAGTTCTTC. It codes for CASSQTNEQFF.

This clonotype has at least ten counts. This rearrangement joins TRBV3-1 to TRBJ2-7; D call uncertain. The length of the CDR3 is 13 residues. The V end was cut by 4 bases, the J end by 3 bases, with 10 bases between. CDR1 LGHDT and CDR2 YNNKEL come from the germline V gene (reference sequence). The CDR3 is CASSPAVIYEQYF. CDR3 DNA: TGTGCCAGCAGCCCGGCAGTGATCTACGAGCAGTACTTC.

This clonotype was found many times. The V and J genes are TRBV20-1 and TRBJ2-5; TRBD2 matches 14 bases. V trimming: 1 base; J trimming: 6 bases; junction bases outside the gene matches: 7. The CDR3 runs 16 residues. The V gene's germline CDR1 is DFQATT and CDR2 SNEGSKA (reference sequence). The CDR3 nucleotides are TGCAGTGCTAGAGTTCCGACTAGCGGGAGGGGGAAGACCCAGTACTTC. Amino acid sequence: CSARVPTSGRGKTQYF.

CDR3 region: CASSLVGANTDTQYF. The CDR3 nucleotides read TGTGCCAGCAGCTTGGTAGGCGCTAACACAGATACGCAGTATTTT. The rearrangement links TRBV5-4 to TRBJ2-3; D not certain. Germline V CDR1 and CDR2: SGHNT, YYREEE (reference sequence). V lost 0 bases and J lost 2, with 10 bases in between. The CDR3 runs to 15 residues.

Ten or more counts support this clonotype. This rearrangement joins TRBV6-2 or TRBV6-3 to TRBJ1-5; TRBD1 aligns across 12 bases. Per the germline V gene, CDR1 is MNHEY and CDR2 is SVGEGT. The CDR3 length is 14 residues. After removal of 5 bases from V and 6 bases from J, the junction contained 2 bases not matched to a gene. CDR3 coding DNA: TGTGCCAGCAGTGGGACAGGGGGCGGTCAGCCCCAGCATTTT. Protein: CASSGTGGGQPQHF.

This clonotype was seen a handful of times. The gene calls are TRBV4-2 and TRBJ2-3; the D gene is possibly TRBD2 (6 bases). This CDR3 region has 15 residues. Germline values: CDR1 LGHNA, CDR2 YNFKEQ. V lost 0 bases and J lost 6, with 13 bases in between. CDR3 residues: CASSQDPGRKDTQYF. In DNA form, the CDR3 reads TGTGCCAGCAGCCAAGATCCGGGGAGGAAGGATACGCAGTATTTT.

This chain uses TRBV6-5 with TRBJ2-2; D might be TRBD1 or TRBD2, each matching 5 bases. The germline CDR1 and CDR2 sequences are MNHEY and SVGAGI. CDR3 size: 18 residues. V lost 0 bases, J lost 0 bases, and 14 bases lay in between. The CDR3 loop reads CASSYSQGGFPNTGELFF. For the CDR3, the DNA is TGTGCCAGCAGTTACTCTCAGGGCGGGTTTCCGAACACCGGGGAGCTGTTTTTT.

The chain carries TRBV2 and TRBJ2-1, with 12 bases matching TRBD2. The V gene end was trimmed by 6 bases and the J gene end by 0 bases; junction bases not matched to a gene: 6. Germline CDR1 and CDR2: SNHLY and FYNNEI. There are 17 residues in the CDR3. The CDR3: CASRRTSGRLSYNEQFF. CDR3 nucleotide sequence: TGTGCCAGCAGGCGTACTAGCGGGAGGCTCTCCTACAATGAGCAGTTCTTC. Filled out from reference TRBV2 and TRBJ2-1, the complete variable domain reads EPEVTQTPSHQVTQMGQEVILRCVPISNHLYFYWYRQILGQKVEFLVSFYNNEISEKSEIFDDQFSVERPDGSNFTLKIRSTKLEDSAMYFCASRRTSGRLSYNEQFFGPGTRLTVL.

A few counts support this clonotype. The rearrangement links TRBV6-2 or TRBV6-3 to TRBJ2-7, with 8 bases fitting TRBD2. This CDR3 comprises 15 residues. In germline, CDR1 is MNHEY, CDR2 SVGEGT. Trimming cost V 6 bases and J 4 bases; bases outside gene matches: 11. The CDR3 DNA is TGTGCCAGCAGACTCCCGGGACTAGGGGGATACGAGCAGTACTTC. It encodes CASRLPGLGGYEQYF.